The entry that follows covers one T cell receptor beta chain sequence. Its target antigen remains unknown. No clone much larger than this one lies a single base away; base qualities are absent. Libraries were made using the immunoSEQ multiplex PCR assay. The original methods were these. A statistical classification framework was built for diagnosing cytomegalovirus status from the catalog of TCR beta chain sequences. Drawn from immuneACCESS, this table holds only the in-frame rearrangements with V and J called that TCRdb kept. Clones are partly lost; checked studies trace under half to an unresolved V gene and leave the rest unexplained. V and J calls and clone size are those listed in that table; D and trimming were worked out from the DNA. For this sample there are about 130,000 clones; 89% appear just once. The ten largest clones capture about 8.2% of the sample. Donors formed part of the validation cohort, which comprised about 130 subjects and was distinct from the first cohort of 690 or so subjects.

This sample was included in a study of cytomegalovirus exposure and HLA in healthy donors (dated 2017 in TCRdb). Study-wide context: According to a later analysis, one platform produced both the roughly 120 validation repertoires and the roughly 650 repertoires of the first cohort. The study aimed to test whether signatures of past pathogen exposure could be identified by cataloging public T cell receptors. To predict cytomegalovirus infection status, the study brought together high-throughput TCR immunosequencing, statistical association of individual TCRs with disease status, and machine learning. In addition to the first cohort of roughly 700 subjects, a separate validation cohort of 120 different subjects was used.

Overall study results and their limits: The study gave a list of some 150 TCR beta chains associated with cytomegalovirus. Across donors, most TCR sequences were observed very rarely, whereas some public TCRs were present in many individuals. The classifier was reported to diagnose cytomegalovirus status with high specificity and sensitivity in both the original and validation cohorts. A later analysis found that TCRs clustered in the first cohort also tended to co-occur in the roughly 120 validation repertoires, with approximately 94% of cluster scores above 0. It was suggested by the authors that the approach could potentially be generalized to other disease states and immunological phenotypes. A few of the identified cytomegalovirus-associated TCR beta chains were confirmed in vitro to be specific for cytomegalovirus antigens. The validation cohort had no HLA typing available for a later analysis, so co-occurrence within that cohort was assessed over all 130 or so repertoires.

V loses 5 bases, J loses 0 bases, and the germline ends lie 13 bases apart. The CDR3 runs 15 amino acids, cysteine and phenylalanine included. Only CDR3 DNA is held: 45 bases, read in frame from base 1. The CDR1 and CDR2 encoded by the germline V gene are SGHAT and FQNNGV. The clonotype comes from a woman under 30 in good health and CMV-seropositive. Recombination connected TRBV11-2 to TRBJ1-1; tentative D gene TRBD1, with 6 bases matching. Sequenced sample: PBMCs. The nucleotide sequence reads TGTGCCAGCAGCCTTAACAGGGACCTGAACACTGAAGCTTTCTTT. Its coded protein is CASSLNRDLNTEAFF.